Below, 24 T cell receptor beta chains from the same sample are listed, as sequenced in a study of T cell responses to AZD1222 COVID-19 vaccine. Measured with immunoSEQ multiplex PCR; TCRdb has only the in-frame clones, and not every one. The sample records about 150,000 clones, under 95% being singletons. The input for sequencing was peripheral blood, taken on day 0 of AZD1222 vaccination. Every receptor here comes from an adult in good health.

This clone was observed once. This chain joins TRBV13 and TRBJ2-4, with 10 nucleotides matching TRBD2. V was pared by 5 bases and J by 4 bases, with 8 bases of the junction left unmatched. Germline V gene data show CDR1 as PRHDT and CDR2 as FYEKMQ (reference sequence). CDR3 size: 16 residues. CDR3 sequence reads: CASSPQLAGMKNIQYF. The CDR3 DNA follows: TGTGCCAGCAGCCCCCAACTAGCGGGGATGAAAAACATTCAGTACTTC. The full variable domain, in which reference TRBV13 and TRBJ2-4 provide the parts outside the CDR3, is AAGVIQSPRHLIKEKRETATLKCYPIPRHDTVYWYQQGPGQDPQFLISFYEKMQSDKGSIPDRFSAQQFSDYHSELNMSSLELGDSALYFCASSPQLAGMKNIQYFGAGTRLSVL.

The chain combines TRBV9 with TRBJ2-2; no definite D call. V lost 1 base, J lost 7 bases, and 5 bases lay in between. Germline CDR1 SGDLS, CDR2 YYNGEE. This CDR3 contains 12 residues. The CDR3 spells CASSVFVGELFF. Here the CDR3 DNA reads TGTGCCAGCAGCGTATTTGTCGGGGAGCTGTTTTTT.

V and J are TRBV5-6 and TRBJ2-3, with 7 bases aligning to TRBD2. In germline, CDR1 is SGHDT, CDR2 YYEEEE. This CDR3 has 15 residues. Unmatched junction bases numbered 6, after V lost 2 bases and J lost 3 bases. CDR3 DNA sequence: TGTGCCAGCAGCTTACCAGCGGGAAGAACAGATACGCAGTATTTT. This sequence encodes CASSLPAGRTDTQYF.

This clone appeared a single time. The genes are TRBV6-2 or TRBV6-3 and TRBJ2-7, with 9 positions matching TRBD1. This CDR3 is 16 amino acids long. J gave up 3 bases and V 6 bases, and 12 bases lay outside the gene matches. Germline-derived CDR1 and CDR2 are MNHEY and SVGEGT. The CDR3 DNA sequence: TGTGCCAGCAGCCAACGTTCCGGGACAGGGCTCTACGAGCAGTACTTC. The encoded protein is CASSQRSGTGLYEQYF.

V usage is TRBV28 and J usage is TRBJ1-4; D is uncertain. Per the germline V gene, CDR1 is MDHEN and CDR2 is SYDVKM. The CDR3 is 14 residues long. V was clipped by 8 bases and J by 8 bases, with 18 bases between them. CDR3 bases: TGTGCCAGCTCCGATAATGGTGGAGGGGAAAAACTGTTTTTT. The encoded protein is CASSDNGGGEKLFF.

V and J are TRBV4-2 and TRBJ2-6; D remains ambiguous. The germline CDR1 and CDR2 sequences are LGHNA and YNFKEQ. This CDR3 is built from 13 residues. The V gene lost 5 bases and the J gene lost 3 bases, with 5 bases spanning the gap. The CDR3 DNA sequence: TGTGCCAGCAGCACAGTTGGGGCCAACGTCCTGACTTTC. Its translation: CASSTVGANVLTF.

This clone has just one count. The CDR3 loop reads CATGGVNEKLFF. The CDR3 DNA follows: TGTGCCACCGGAGGCGTAAACGAAAAACTGTTTTTT. V gene TRBV12-3 or TRBV12-4 combines with J gene TRBJ1-4, with D unresolved. The CDR3 is 12 residues long. The germline V and J ends were trimmed by 10 bases and 8 bases, with 14 bases remaining between them.

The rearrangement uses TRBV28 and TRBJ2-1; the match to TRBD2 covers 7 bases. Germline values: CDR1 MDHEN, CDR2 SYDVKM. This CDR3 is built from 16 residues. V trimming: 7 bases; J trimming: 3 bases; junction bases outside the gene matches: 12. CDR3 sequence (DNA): TGTGCCAGCACCACCTTTGCGGGAGTAGTCTACAATGAGCAGTTCTTC. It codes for CASTTFAGVVYNEQFF.

CDR3: CASSYAGTGGTDEQFF. In DNA form, the CDR3 reads TGTGCCAGCAGCTACGCCGGGACAGGGGGCACAGATGAGCAGTTCTTC. This chain connects TRBV5-6 to TRBJ2-1; 12 bases line up with TRBD1. CDR3 size: 16 residues. CDR1 and CDR2 (germline): SGHDT, YYEEEE. The ends lost 3 bases at V and 8 bases at J; junction bases unmatched: 9.

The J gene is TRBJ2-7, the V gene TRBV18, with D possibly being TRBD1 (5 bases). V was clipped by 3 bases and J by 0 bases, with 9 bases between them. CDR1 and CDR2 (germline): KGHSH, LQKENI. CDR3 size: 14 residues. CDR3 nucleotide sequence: TGTGCCAGCTCACCGGGGCCATCCTCCTACGAGCAGTACTTC. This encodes CASSPGPSSYEQYF. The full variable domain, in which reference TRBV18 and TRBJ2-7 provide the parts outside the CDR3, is NAGVMQNPRHLVRRRGQEARLRCSPMKGHSHVYWYRQLPEEGLKFMVYLQKENIIDESGMPKERFSAEFPKEGPSILRIQQVVRGDSAAYFCASSPGPSSYEQYFGPGTRLTVT.

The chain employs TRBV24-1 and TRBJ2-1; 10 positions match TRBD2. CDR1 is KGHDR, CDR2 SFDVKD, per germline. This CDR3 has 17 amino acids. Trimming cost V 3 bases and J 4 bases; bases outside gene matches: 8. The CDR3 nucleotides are TGTGCCACCAGTGATCGTAGCGGGAGGCGGACTTACAATGAGCAGTTCTTC. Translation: CATSDRSGRRTYNEQFF.

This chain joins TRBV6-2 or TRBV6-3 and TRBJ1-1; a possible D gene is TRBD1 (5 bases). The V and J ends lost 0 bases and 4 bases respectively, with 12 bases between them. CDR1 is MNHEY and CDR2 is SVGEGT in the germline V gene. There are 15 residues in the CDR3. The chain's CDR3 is CASSYSGLGVTEAFF. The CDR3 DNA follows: TGTGCCAGCAGTTACTCGGGCCTAGGGGTCACTGAAGCTTTCTTT.

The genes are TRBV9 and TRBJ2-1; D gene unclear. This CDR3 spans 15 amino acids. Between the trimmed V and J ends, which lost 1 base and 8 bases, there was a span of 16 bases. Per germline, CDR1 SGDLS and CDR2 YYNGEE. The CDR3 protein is CASSVMREDRDEQFF. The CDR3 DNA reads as TGTGCCAGCAGCGTAATGCGAGAAGATCGGGATGAGCAGTTCTTC.

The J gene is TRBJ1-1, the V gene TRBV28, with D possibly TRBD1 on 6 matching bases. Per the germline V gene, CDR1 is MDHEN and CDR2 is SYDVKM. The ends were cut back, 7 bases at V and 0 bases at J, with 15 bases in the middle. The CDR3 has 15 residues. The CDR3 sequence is CASIPRTALNTEAFF. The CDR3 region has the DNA TGTGCCAGCATCCCCCGGACAGCCTTGAACACTGAAGCTTTCTTT.

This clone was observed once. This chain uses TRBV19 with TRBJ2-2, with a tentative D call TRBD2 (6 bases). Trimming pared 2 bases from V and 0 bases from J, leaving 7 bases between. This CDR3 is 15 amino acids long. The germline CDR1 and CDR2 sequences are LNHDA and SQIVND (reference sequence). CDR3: CASSIWGANTGELFF. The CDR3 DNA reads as TGTGCCAGTAGTATATGGGGGGCGAACACCGGGGAGCTGTTTTTT.

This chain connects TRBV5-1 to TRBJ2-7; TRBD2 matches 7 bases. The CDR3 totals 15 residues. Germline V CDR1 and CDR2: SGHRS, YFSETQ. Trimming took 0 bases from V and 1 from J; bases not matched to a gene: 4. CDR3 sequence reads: CASSLAGGLSYEQYF. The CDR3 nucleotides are TGCGCCAGCAGCTTGGCGGGGGGACTATCCTACGAGCAGTACTTC.

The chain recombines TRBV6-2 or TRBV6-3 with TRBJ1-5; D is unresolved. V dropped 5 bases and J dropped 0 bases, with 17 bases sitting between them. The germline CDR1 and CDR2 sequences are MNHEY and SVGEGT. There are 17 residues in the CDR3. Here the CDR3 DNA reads TGTGCCAGCAGTGCCATCGTGGCAGTAGATAGCAATCAGCCCCAGCATTTT. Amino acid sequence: CASSAIVAVDSNQPQHF.

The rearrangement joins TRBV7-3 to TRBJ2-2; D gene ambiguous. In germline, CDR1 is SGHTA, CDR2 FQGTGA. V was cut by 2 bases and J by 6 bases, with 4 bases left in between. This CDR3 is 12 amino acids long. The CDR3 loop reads CASSLQSGELFF. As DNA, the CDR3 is TGTGCCAGCAGCTTACAATCCGGGGAGCTGTTTTTT. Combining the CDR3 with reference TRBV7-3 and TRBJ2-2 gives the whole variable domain GAGVSQTPSNKVTEKGKYVELRCDPISGHTALYWYRQSLGQGPEFLIYFQGTGAADDSGLPNDRFFAVRPEGSVSTLKIQRTERGDSAVYLCASSLQSGELFFGEGSRLTVL.

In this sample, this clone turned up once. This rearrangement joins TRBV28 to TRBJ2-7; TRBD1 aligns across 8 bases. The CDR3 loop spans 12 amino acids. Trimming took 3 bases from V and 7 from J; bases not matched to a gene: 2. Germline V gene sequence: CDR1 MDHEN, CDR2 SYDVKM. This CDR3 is CASSFGTGEQYF. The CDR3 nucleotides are TGTGCCAGCAGTTTTGGGACAGGAGAGCAGTACTTC.

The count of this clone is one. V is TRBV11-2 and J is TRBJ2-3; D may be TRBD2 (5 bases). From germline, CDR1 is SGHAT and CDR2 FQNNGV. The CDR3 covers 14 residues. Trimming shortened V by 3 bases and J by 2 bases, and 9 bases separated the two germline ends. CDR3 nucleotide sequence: TGTGCCAGCAGCTTTCGGGGATACACAGATACGCAGTATTTT. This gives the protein CASSFRGYTDTQYF.

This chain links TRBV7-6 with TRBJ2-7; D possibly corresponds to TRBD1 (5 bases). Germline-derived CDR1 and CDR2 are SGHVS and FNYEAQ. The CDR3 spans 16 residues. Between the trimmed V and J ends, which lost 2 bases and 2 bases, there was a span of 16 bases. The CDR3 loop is CASSLSWGSLTYEQYF. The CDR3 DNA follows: TGTGCCAGCAGCTTATCATGGGGCTCGCTCACCTACGAGCAGTACTTC. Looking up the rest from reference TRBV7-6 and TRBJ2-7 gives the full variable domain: GAGVSQSPRYKVTKRGQDVALRCDPISGHVSLYWYRQALGQGPEFLTYFNYEAQQDKSGLPNDRFSAERPEGSISTLTIQRTEQRDSAMYRCASSLSWGSLTYEQYFGPGTRLTVT.

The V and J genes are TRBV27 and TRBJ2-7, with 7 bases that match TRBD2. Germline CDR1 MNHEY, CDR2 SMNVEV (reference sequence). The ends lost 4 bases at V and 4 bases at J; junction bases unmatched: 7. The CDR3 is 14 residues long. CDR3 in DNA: TGTGCCAGCAGTTCTTGGCGGGAGAAATACGAGCAGTACTTC. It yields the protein CASSSWREKYEQYF.

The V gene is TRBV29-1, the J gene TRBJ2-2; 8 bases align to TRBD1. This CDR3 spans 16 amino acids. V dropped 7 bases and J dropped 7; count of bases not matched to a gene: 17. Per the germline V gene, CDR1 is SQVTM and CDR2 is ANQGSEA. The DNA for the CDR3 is TGCAGCGCATCTAGGGCCAACAGGGGGTGGGGCGGGGAGCTGTTTTTT. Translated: CSASRANRGWGGELFF.

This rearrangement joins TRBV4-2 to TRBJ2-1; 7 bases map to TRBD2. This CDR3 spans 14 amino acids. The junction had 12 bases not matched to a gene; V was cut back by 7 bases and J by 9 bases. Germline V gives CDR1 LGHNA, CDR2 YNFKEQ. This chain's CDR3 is CASTPGLQSGEQFF. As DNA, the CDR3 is TGTGCCAGCACCCCGGGACTACAATCGGGTGAGCAGTTCTTC.